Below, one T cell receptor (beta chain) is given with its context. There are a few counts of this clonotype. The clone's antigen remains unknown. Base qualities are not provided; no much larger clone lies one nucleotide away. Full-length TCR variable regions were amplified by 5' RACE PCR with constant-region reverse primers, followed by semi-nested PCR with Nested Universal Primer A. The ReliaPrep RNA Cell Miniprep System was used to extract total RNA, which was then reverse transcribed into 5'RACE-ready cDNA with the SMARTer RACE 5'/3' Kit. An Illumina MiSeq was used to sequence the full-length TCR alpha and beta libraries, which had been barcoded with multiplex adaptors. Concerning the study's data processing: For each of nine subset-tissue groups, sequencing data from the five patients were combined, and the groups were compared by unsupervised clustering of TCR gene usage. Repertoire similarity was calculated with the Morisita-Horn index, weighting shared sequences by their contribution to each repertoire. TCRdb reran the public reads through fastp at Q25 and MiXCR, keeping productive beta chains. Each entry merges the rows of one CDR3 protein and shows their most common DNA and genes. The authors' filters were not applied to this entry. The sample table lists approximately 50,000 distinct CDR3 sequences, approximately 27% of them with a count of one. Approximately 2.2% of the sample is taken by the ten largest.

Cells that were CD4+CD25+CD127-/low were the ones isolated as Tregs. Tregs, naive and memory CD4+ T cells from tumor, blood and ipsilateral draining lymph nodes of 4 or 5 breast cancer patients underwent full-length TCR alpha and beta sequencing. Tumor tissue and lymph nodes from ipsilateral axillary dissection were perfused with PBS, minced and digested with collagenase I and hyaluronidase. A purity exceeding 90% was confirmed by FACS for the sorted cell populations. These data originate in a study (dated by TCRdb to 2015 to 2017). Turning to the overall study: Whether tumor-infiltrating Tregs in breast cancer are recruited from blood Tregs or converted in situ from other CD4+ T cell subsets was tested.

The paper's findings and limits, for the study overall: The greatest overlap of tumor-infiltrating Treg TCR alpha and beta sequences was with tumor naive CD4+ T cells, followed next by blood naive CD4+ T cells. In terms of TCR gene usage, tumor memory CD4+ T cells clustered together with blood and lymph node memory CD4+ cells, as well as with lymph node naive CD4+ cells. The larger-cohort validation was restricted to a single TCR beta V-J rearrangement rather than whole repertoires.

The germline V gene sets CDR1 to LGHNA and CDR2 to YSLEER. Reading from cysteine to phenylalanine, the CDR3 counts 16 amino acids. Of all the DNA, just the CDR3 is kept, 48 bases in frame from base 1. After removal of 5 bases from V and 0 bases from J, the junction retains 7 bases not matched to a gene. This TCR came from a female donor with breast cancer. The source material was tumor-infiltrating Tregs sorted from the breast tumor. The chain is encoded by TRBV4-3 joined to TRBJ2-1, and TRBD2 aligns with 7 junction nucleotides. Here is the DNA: TGCGCCAGCAGCTACCTAGCGGATTCCTCCTACAATGAGCAGTTCTTC. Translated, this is CASSYLADSSYNEQFF.